A selection of T cell receptor beta chains follows, all from one sample in a study of molecular identifiers for immune sequencing clone quantification. TCRdb reprocessed the PCR reads with MiXCR, giving one entry per CDR3 protein. The data contain some 100,000 distinct CDR3 sequences, roughly 38% of them singletons. The sample consisted of naive CD8+ T cells from blood, with Jurkat cell RNA spiked in. These receptors were collected from a human donor in good health. Some libraries in this study had Jurkat cell RNA spiked in. The CDR3 runs from the conserved cysteine through the conserved F or W. D genes are given only for firm matches. Clone size is not always given. Where it is, it says once, few, many or a class for expanded clones.

D	J	V	size	DNA	CDR3
-	TRBJ2-6	TRBV4-1	-	TGCGCCAGCAGCCGCGTCGGCGGCTCTGGGGCCAACGTCCTGCCTTTC	CASSRVGGSGANVLPF
-	TRBJ2-7	TRBV12-3/TRBV12-4	many	TGTGCCAGCAGCTTCGGGACTCGCTCCTACGAGCAGTACTTC	CASSFGTRSYEQYF
-	TRBJ2-7	TRBV28	-	TGTGCCAGCAGTTTATTTGTGGACCGCCAAACTAAAGGCTCCTACGAGCAGTACTTC	CASSLFVDRQTKGSYEQYF
-	TRBJ2-3	TRBV6-1	few	TGTGCCATCGACGATTCAGATTTCGCAGATACGCAGTATTTT	CAIDDSDFADTQYF
-	TRBJ2-3	TRBV5-8	few	TGTGCCAGCAGCCCGCTCCCTAGCACAGATACGCAGTATTTT	CASSPLPSTDTQYF
-	TRBJ1-4	TRBV12-3/TRBV12-4	few	TGTGCCAGCTCAGAGCTGAATGAAAAACTGTTTTTT	CASSELNEKLFF
-	TRBJ1-1	TRBV7-6	many	TGTGCCAGCAGCTTAGGCTACAGTGGCACTGAAGCTTTCTTT	CASSLGYSGTEAFF
TRBD2	TRBJ2-7	TRBV11-2	few	TGTGCCAGCAGCCCCCCGGACGGGGGGGGCTACGAGCAGTACTTC	CASSPPDGGGYEQYF
TRBD2	TRBJ2-7	TRBV7-2	-	TGTGCCAGCAGCTTTATGGGCGGGGGGAATTACGAGCAGTACTTC	CASSFMGGGNYEQYF
-	TRBJ2-7	TRBV7-9	few	TGTGCCAGCACCGGAATGCACTACGAGCAGTACTTC	CASTGMHYEQYF
TRBD2	TRBJ2-1	TRBV15	many	TGTGCCACCAGCAGAGTTAGCGGGGGCAATGAGCAGTTCTTC	CATSRVSGGNEQFF
-	TRBJ2-3	TRBV5-3	-	TGTGCCAGCAGCTGGACCAGAGTTTTCACAGATACGCAGTATTTT	CASSWTRVFTDTQYF
-	TRBJ1-6	TRBV4-1	-	TGCGCCAGCAGCCAAGATCCAGGGAAGAATTCACCCCTCCACTTT	CASSQDPGKNSPLHF
-	TRBJ2-3	TRBV7-2	many	TGTGCCAGCAGCTTAATTGTGGGAGGTACAGATACGCAGTATTTT	CASSLIVGGTDTQYF
-	TRBJ2-3	TRBV6-1	-	TGTGCCAGCGGTTTCGGGCCAGATACGCAGTATTTT	CASGFGPDTQYF
TRBD2	TRBJ2-3	TRBV20-1	-	TGCAGTGCTAGACGACTAGCGGGAGATACAGATACGCAGTATTTT	CSARRLAGDTDTQYF
TRBD2	TRBJ2-3	TRBV9	-	TGTGCCAGCAGCGTAAGGGTCGCGGGAGTAAGCACAGATACGCAGTATTTT	CASSVRVAGVSTDTQYF
-	TRBJ2-3	TRBV4-1	few	TGCGCCAGCAGCCAACAGCGGAGCACAGATACGCAGTATTTT	CASSQQRSTDTQYF
-	TRBJ1-2	TRBV4-1	few	TGCGCCAGCAGCCAAGTGGCCAGGGATGACTACACCTTC	CASSQVARDDYTF
-	TRBJ2-5	TRBV11-2	once	TGTGCCTGTCAAGGAGCCGGCAGCCAGTACTTC	CACQGAGSQYF
-	TRBJ2-7	TRBV6-2/TRBV6-3	many	TGTGCCAGCAGTTACTCGATTGAAGCGGTACGGCTCGAGCAGTACTTC	CASSYSIEAVRLEQYF
-	TRBJ2-1	TRBV7-9	-	TGTGCCAGCAGCTTAATCATTCATGAGCAGTTCTTC	CASSLIIHEQFF
-	TRBJ2-2	TRBV14	many	TGTGCCAGCAGCCTATTTCAGACAGCCGGGGAGCTGTTTTTT	CASSLFQTAGELFF
TRBD2	TRBJ2-3	TRBV4-1	many	TGCGCCAGCAGCCAAGGACTAGCGCCCGATACGCAGTATTTT	CASSQGLAPDTQYF
-	TRBJ2-7	TRBV7-6	-	TGTGCCAGCAGCAAGGGGACCTCCTACGAGCAGAACTTC	CASSKGTSYEQNF
-	TRBJ1-5	TRBV6-6	-	TGTGCCAGCAGCCCACGGGGGGCCGACCAGCCCCAGCATTTT	CASSPRGADQPQHF
-	TRBJ2-7	TRBV28	-	TGTGCCAGCAGTTTACGAGGGGCGAGCTACGAGCAGTACTTC	CASSLRGASYEQYF
-	TRBJ2-7	TRBV4-3	-	TGCGCCAGCGGCCAAGTACTATCCTACGAGCAGTACTTC	CASGQVLSYEQYF
TRBD2	TRBJ2-7	TRBV27	many	TGCGCCAGCAGCCCGACTAGCGGCTACGAGCAGTACTTC	CASSPTSGYEQYF
-	TRBJ1-3	TRBV6-1	-	TGTGCCAGCAGTGAGTGGGCTCTGGGTTATGGAAACACCATATATTTT	CASSEWALGYGNTIYF
-	TRBJ2-2	TRBV6-6	many	TGTGCCAGCACCCTCCCGGAGGTCGTCGCCGGGGAGCTGTTTTTT	CASTLPEVVAGELFF
-	TRBJ2-7	TRBV5-3	-	TGTGCCAGCAGCGTCTACAGTAGCTCCTACGAGCAGTACTTC	CASSVYSSSYEQYF
-	TRBJ2-3	TRBV28	few	TGTGCCAGCAGTGGCAGGGTTCCCACAGATACGCAGTATTTT	CASSGRVPTDTQYF
-	TRBJ1-5	TRBV27	-	TGTGCCAGCTGTACTCGGGGTGGGGGCAATCAGCCCCAGCATTTT	CASCTRGGGNQPQHF
-	TRBJ1-1	TRBV12-3/TRBV12-4	few	TGTGCCAGCAGCTCCCCGGCTTGGAACACTGAAGCTTTCTTT	CASSSPAWNTEAFF
-	TRBJ2-7	TRBV7-8	few	TGTGCCAGCAGCTTAGGACAGAAATACGAGCAGTACTTC	CASSLGQKYEQYF
-	TRBJ2-2	TRBV29-1	few	TGCAGCGTTGAAGAAACGGACTCCGGGGAGCTGTTTTTT	CSVEETDSGELFF
TRBD1	TRBJ2-1	TRBV27	-	TGTGCCAGCAGTTTAGGGACAGGGGCCGATGAGCAGTTCTTC	CASSLGTGADEQFF
-	TRBJ2-2	TRBV7-9	-	TGTGCCAGCAGCTTAGATGGAGTCAACACCGGGGAGCTGTTTTTT	CASSLDGVNTGELFF
TRBD2	TRBJ2-3	TRBV4-3	-	TGCGCCAGCAGCCAACACCGGTTTCTAGCGGCAAGCTCTAGCACAGATACGCAGTATTTT	CASSQHRFLAASSSTDTQYF
-	TRBJ1-1	TRBV25-1	-	TGTGCCAGCAGTGAAAGGTACACTGAAGCTTTCTTT	CASSERYTEAFF
TRBD2	TRBJ2-1	TRBV4-2	-	TGTGCCAGCAGTTCGCCCGGGACTAGCGTCAATGAGCAGTTCTTC	CASSSPGTSVNEQFF
-	TRBJ1-1	TRBV27	-	TGTGCCAGCTGTTTATCGTTTTCGGAGGGCCCACCCGGAGCTTTCTTT	CASCLSFSEGPPGAFF
-	TRBJ1-1	TRBV18	-	TGTGCCAGCTCACCGGCAGAGACGAACACTGAAGCTTTCTTT	CASSPAETNTEAFF
-	TRBJ2-2	TRBV9	-	TGTGCCAGCAGCGTATCGACTACCAACACCGGGGAGCTGTTTTTT	CASSVSTTNTGELFF
-	TRBJ1-5	TRBV7-9	many	TGTGCCAGCAGCTCGGACAGTAGCAATCAGCCCCAGCATTTT	CASSSDSSNQPQHF
-	TRBJ2-5	TRBV9	many	TGTGCCAGCAGCGCGGAACAGGGACTGGGGCAAGAGACCCAGTACTTC	CASSAEQGLGQETQYF
TRBD2	TRBJ2-4	TRBV6-6	few	TGTGCCAGCAGTTACTCGAATGGGCGGGAGGGGGACAAAAACATTCAGTACTTC	CASSYSNGREGDKNIQYF
-	TRBJ1-5	TRBV7-9	-	TGTGCCAGCAGCTCACTATCCTGGGCCAATCAGCCCCAGCATTTT	CASSSLSWANQPQHF
-	TRBJ2-7	TRBV2	few	TGTGCCAGCAGAGACTTGTCCGAGCGGAGGGGGGCCTACGAGCAGTACTTC	CASRDLSERRGAYEQYF
-	TRBJ1-5	TRBV2	few	TGTGCCAGCAGTGAAGCTCATGCGGGCAATCAGCCCCAGCATTTT	CASSEAHAGNQPQHF
TRBD2	TRBJ2-1	TRBV3-1	few	TGTGCCAGCAGCCAAGTAGCGGGAGTCCTGTATCATGAGCAGTTCTTC	CASSQVAGVLYHEQFF
TRBD1	TRBJ2-7	TRBV6-1	-	TGTGCCAGCAGTGAAGGAGACAGGGGGTACTATTACGAGCAGTACTTC	CASSEGDRGYYYEQYF